Detailed here is one TCR beta chain. The CDR3 sequence is 14 residues long. Germline V gene data show CDR1 as LNHDA and CDR2 as SQIVND (reference sequence). Trimming took off 5 bases at V and 0 bases at J, with 8 bases between the two ends. The sample comes from a study of blood T cell repertoires in COVID-19. Study information: The United States, Italy and Spain supplied acute and convalescent COVID-19 samples. In each case, the material was cDNA or gDNA derived from T cells, B-cell-depleted T cells, or PBMCs.

Seattle's cohort entered during active infection and was followed longitudinally. Original methodology: Estimated nucleated cell counts came from reference gene primer amplification. Assay used: immunoSEQ multiplex PCR; TCRdb lists only in-frame clones, some missing. The V and J calls and clone size were taken over from that table, and D and trimming were inferred from the DNA. The sample lists about 150,000 clones; 70% to 85% were seen once. The chain uses TRBV19 and TRBJ1-5, with D perhaps TRBD1 (6 bases). This receptor was taken from a man older than 75 with COVID-19, enrolled during active disease. Sequenced input: peripheral blood. CDR3 loop: CASSGQSSNQPQHF. CDR3 nucleotide sequence: TGTGCCAGTAGTGGACAGAGTAGCAATCAGCCCCAGCATTTT.